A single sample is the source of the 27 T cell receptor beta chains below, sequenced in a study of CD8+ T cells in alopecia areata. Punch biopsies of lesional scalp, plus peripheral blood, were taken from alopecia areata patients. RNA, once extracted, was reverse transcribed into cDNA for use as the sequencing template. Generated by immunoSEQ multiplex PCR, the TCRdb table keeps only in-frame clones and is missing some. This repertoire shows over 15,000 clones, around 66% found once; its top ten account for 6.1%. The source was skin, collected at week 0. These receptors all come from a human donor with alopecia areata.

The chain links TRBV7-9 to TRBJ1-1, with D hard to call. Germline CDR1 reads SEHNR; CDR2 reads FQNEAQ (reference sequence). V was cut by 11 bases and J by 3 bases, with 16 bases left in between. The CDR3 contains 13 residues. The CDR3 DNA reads TGTGCCGGGGAGATATTGGGTTACACTGAAGCTTTCTTT. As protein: CAGEILGYTEAFF.

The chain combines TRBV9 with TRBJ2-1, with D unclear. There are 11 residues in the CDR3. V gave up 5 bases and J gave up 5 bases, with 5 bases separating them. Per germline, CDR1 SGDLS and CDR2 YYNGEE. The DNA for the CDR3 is TGTGCCAGCAGTTTAGACAATGAGCAGTTCTTC. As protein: CASSLDNEQFF.

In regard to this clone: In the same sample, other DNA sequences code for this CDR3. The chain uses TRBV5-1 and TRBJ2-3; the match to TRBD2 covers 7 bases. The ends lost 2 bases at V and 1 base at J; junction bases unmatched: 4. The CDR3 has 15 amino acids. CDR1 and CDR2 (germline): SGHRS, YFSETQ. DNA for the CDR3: TGCGCCAGCAGCTTCTCTCTAGCGGGCACAGATACGCAGTATTTT. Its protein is CASSFSLAGTDTQYF. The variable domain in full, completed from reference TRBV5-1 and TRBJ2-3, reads KAGVTQTPRYLIKTRGQQVTLSCSPISGHRSVSWYQQTPGQGLQFLFEYFSETQRNKGNFPGRFSGRQFSNSRSEMNVSTLELGDSALYLCASSFSLAGTDTQYFGPGTRLTVL.

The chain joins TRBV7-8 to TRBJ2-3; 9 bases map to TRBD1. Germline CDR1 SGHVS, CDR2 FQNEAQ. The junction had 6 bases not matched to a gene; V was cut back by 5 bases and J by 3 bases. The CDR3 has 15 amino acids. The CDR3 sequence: CASSNRGPGTDTQYF. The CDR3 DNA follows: TGTGCCAGCAGCAACAGGGGGCCGGGGACAGATACGCAGTATTTT.

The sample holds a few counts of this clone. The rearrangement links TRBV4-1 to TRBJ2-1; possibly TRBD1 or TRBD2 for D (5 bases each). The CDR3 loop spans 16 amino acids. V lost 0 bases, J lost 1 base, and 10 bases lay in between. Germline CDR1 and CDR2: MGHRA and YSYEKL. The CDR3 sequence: CASSQEGVLSYNEQFF. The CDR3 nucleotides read TGCGCCAGCAGCCAAGAGGGGGTTCTATCCTACAATGAGCAGTTCTTC.

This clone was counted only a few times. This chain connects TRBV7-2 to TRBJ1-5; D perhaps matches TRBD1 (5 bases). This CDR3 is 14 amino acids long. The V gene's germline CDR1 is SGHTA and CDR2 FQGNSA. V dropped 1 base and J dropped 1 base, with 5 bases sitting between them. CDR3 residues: CASSLGQSNQPQHF. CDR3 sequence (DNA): TGTGCCAGCAGCTTAGGACAGAGCAATCAGCCCCAGCATTTT.

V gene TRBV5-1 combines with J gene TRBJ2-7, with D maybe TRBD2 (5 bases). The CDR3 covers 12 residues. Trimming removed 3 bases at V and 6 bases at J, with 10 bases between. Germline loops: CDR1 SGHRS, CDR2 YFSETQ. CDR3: CASSSVGGEQYF. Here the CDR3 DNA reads TGCGCCAGCAGCTCGGTAGGAGGCGAGCAGTACTTC.

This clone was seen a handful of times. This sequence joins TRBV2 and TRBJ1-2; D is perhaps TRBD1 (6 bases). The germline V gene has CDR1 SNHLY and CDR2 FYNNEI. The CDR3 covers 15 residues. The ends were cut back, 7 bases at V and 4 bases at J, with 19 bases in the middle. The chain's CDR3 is CASNAGTQAFYGYTF. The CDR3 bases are TGTGCCAGCAACGCCGGGACACAAGCCTTCTATGGCTACACCTTC. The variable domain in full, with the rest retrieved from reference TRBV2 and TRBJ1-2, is EPEVTQTPSHQVTQMGQEVILRCVPISNHLYFYWYRQILGQKVEFLVSFYNNEISEKSEIFDDQFSVERPDGSNFTLKIRSTKLEDSAMYFCASNAGTQAFYGYTFGSGTRLTVV.

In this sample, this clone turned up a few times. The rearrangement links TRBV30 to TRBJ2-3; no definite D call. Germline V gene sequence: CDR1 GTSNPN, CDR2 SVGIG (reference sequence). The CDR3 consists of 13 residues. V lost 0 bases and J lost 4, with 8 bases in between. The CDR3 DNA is TGTGCCTGGAGTGTACGGGCCCCAGATACGCAGTATTTT. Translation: CAWSVRAPDTQYF.

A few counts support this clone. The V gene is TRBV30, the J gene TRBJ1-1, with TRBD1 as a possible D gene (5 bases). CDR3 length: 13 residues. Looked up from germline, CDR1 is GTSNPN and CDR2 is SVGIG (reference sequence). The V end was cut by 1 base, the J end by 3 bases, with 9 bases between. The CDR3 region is CAWSDRHYTEAFF. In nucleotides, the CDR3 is TGTGCCTGGAGTGACAGGCACTACACTGAAGCTTTCTTT.

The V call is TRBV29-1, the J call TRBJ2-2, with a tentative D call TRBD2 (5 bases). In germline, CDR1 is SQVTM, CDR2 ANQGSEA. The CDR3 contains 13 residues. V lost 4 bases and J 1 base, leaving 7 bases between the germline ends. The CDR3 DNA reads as TGCAGCGTTGTTCGGGAGAACACCGGGGAGCTGTTTTTT. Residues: CSVVRENTGELFF.

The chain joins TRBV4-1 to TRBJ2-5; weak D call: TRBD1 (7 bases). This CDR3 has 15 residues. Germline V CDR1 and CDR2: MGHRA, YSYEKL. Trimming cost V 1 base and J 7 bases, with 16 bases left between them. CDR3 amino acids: CASSQGRGTPGTQYF. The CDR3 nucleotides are TGCGCCAGCAGCCAAGGCAGGGGGACTCCCGGGACCCAGTACTTC.

This CDR3 reads CASSPRDRGMETQYF. The CDR3 DNA is TGTGCCAGCAGCCCCCGGGACAGGGGAATGGAGACCCAGTACTTC. The chain joins TRBV7-9 to TRBJ2-5, with 10 positions matching TRBD1. Germline V gene lookup returns CDR1 SEHNR and CDR2 FQNEAQ (reference sequence). CDR3 length: 15 residues. With V trimmed by 5 bases and J by 5 bases, 8 bases remained unmatched.

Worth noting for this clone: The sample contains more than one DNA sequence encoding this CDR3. The CDR3 reads CASSSGLGIQETQYF. As DNA, the CDR3 is TGTGCCAGCAGCTCGGGGCTCGGTATCCAAGAGACCCAGTACTTC. The chain has TRBV7-2 and TRBJ2-5, with D perhaps given as TRBD1 or TRBD2 (5 bases each). The CDR3 totals 15 residues. Germline V gives CDR1 SGHTA, CDR2 FQGNSA. V was clipped by 4 bases and J by 1 base, with 13 bases between them.

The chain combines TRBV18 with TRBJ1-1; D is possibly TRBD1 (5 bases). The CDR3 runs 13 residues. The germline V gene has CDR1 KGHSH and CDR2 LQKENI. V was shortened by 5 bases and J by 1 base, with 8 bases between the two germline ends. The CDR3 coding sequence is TGTGCCAGCTCATCAGGACAGAACACTGAAGCTTTCTTT. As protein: CASSSGQNTEAFF.

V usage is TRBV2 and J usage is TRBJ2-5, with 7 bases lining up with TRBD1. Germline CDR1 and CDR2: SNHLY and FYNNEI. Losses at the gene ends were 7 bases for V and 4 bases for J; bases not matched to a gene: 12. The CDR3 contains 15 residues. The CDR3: CASTRQGKIGETQYF. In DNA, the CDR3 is TGTGCCAGCACTAGACAGGGCAAAATTGGAGAGACCCAGTACTTC. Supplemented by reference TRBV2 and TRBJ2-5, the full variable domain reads EPEVTQTPSHQVTQMGQEVILRCVPISNHLYFYWYRQILGQKVEFLVSFYNNEISEKSEIFDDQFSVERPDGSNFTLKIRSTKLEDSAMYFCASTRQGKIGETQYFGPGTRLLVL.

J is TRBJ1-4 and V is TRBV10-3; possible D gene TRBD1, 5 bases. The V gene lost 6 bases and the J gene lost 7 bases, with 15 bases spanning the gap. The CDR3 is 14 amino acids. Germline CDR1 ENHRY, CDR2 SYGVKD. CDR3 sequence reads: CAISGTFFSEKLFF. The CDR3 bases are TGTGCCATCAGCGGGACTTTTTTCTCTGAAAAACTGTTTTTT.

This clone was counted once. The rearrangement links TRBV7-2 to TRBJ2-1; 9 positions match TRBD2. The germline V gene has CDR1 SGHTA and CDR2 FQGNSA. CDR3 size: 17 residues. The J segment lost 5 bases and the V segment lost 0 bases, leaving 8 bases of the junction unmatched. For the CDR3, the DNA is TGTGCCAGCAGCTTAGCTTTAGGGCGGGGGGGGGACAATGAGCAGTTCTTC. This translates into CASSLALGRGGDNEQFF.

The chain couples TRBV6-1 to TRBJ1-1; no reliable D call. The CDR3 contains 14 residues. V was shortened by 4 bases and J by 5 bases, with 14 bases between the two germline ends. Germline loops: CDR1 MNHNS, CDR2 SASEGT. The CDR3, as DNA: TGTGCCAGCAGTGGACCGGGGAAGGGAACTGAAGCTTTCTTT. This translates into CASSGPGKGTEAFF.

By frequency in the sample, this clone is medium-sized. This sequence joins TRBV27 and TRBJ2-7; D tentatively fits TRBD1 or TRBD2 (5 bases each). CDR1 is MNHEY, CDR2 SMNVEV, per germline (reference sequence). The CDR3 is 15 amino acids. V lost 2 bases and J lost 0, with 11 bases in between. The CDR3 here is CASSLRGGGSYEQYF. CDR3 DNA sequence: TGTGCCAGCAGTTTAAGAGGTGGGGGCTCCTACGAGCAGTACTTC.

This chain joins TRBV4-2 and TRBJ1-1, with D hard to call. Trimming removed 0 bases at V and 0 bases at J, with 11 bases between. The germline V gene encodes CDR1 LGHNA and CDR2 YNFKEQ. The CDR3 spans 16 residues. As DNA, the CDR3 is TGTGCCAGCAGCCAAGATCTGGGAGGGTTGAACACTGAAGCTTTCTTT. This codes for CASSQDLGGLNTEAFF.

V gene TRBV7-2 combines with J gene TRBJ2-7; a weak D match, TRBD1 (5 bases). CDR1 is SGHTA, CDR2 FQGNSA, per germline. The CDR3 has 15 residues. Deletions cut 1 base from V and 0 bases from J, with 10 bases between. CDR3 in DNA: TGTGCCAGCAGCTTAGTGGCAGGGAACTCCTACGAGCAGTACTTC. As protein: CASSLVAGNSYEQYF.

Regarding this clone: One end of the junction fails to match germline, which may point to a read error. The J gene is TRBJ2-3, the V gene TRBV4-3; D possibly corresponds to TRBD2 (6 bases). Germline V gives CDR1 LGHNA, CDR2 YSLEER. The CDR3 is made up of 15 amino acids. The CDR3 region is CASSQETTSKDTQYF. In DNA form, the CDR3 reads TGCGCCAGCAGCCAAGAGACAACTAGCAAAGATACGCAGTATTTT.

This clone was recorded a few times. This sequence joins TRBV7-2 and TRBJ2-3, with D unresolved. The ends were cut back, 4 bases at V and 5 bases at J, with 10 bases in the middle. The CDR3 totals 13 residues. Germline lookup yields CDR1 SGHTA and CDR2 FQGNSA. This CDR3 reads CASSSSREDTQYF. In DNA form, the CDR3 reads TGTGCCAGCAGCTCTTCTAGGGAAGATACGCAGTATTTT.

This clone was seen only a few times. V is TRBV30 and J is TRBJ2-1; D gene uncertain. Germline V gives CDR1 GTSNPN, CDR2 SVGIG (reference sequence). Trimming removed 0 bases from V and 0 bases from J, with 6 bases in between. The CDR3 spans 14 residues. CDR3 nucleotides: TGTGCCTGGAGTGTACAGAGCTCCTACAATGAGCAGTTCTTC. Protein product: CAWSVQSSYNEQFF.

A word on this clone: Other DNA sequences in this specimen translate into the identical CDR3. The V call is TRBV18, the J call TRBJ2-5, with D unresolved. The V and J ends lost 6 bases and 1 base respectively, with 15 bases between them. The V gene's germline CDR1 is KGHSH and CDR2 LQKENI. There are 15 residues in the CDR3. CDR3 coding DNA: TGTGCCAGCTCCGAGTACCAGGCCAGCCAAGAGACCCAGTACTTC. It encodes CASSEYQASQETQYF.

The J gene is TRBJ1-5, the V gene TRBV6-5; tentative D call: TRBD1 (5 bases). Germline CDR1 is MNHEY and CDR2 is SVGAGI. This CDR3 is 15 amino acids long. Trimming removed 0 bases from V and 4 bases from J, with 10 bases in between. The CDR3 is CASSYSGVTNQPQHF. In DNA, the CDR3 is TGTGCCAGCAGTTACTCAGGGGTCACGAATCAGCCCCAGCATTTT.